The 9 T cell receptor beta chains listed next were all sequenced from one sample in a study of cytotoxic CD8 clonotypes in ibrutinib-treated CLL. The method was immunoSEQ multiplex PCR; TCRdb's version includes in-frame clones alone and lacks a portion of them. Of some 170,000 clones in the sample, roughly 88% were seen once. The sample here was PBMCs, taken at disease progression, from a patient treated with ibrutinib. These receptors all come from a human donor with chronic lymphocytic leukemia.

The rearrangement links TRBV5-4 to TRBJ2-7; the D is unclear. CDR3 length equals 13 residues. Germline V gene lookup returns CDR1 SGHNT and CDR2 YYREEE (reference sequence). Trimming pared 1 base from V and 1 base from J, leaving 6 bases between. The CDR3 spells CASSLLGSYEQYF. The CDR3, as DNA: TGTGCCAGCAGCTTGCTAGGGTCCTACGAGCAGTACTTC.

V and J are TRBV6-5 and TRBJ2-1; 11 bases agree with TRBD1. Germline V gene data show CDR1 as MNHEY and CDR2 as SVGAGI. The V and J ends lost 5 bases and 8 bases, in that order; junction bases with no gene match: 8. This CDR3 comprises 15 residues. CDR3 sequence reads: CASSIRTGGFDEQFF. CDR3 nucleotide sequence: TGTGCCAGCAGTATCAGGACAGGGGGCTTCGATGAGCAGTTCTTC.

The chain employs TRBV7-3 and TRBJ2-5, with 7 bases fitting TRBD2. The V and J ends lost 0 bases and 5 bases, in that order; junction bases with no gene match: 9. CDR3 length: 16 amino acids. In germline, CDR1 is SGHTA, CDR2 FQGTGA. CDR3 nucleotides: TGTGCCAGCAGCTTAACCGTAGGCGGGAGTAAGGAGACCCAGTACTTC. Translated, it gives CASSLTVGGSKETQYF. Combining the CDR3 with reference TRBV7-3 and TRBJ2-5 gives the whole variable domain GAGVSQTPSNKVTEKGKYVELRCDPISGHTALYWYRQSLGQGPEFLIYFQGTGAADDSGLPNDRFFAVRPEGSVSTLKIQRTERGDSAVYLCASSLTVGGSKETQYFGPGTRLLVL.

The V call is TRBV6-5, the J call TRBJ1-3, with 7 bases aligning to TRBD1. There are 14 residues in the CDR3. Trimming cost V 0 bases and J 6 bases; bases outside gene matches: 2. Per germline, CDR1 MNHEY and CDR2 SVGAGI. The DNA of the CDR3 is TGTGCCAGCAGTTACTCGGGGACAGCAAACACCATATATTTT. It encodes CASSYSGTANTIYF.

The chain combines TRBV7-2 with TRBJ2-7; 13 bases fit TRBD2. The ends lost 5 bases at V and 2 bases at J; junction bases unmatched: 9. CDR1 and CDR2 from the germline V gene are SGHTA and FQGNSA. CDR3 size: 17 residues. CDR3 in amino acids: CASSRATSGRKAYEQYF. The DNA for the CDR3 is TGTGCCAGCAGCCGGGCGACTAGCGGGAGGAAAGCCTACGAGCAGTACTTC.

The chain employs TRBV5-6 and TRBJ1-5, with D tentatively TRBD1 (5 bases). Trimming shortened V by 4 bases and J by 9 bases, and 14 bases separated the two germline ends. Germline CDR1 SGHDT, CDR2 YYEEEE. The CDR3 runs 13 residues. As DNA, the CDR3 is TGTGCCAGCAGCCTGACAGCTCGGGGGCCCCAGCATTTT. It encodes CASSLTARGPQHF.

J is TRBJ2-1 and V is TRBV6-1; D gene uncertain. V was cut by 3 bases and J by 7 bases, with 10 bases left in between. There are 13 residues in the CDR3. CDR1 is MNHNS and CDR2 is SASEGT in the germline V gene. The CDR3 spells CASSEGWYNEQFF. CDR3 sequence (DNA): TGTGCCAGCAGTGAGGGGTGGTATAATGAGCAGTTCTTC.

CDR3 sequence: CASSKVAGYNEQFF. The CDR3 DNA sequence: TGTGCCAGTAGTAAGGTAGCGGGCTACAATGAGCAGTTCTTC. The J gene is TRBJ2-1, the V gene TRBV19, with TRBD2 matching over 7 bases. CDR3 size: 14 residues. The junction had 3 bases not matched to a gene; V was cut back by 4 bases and J by 3 bases. The germline V gene has CDR1 LNHDA and CDR2 SQIVND (reference sequence). Combining the CDR3 with reference TRBV19 and TRBJ2-1 gives the whole variable domain DGGITQSPKYLFRKEGQNVTLSCEQNLNHDAMYWYRQDPGQGLRLIYYSQIVNDFQKGDIAEGYSVSREKKESFPLTVTSAQKNPTAFYLCASSKVAGYNEQFFGPGTRLTVL.

The chain has TRBV6-1 and TRBJ2-7, with D possibly TRBD1 on 7 matching bases. Germline loops: CDR1 MNHNS, CDR2 SASEGT. CDR3 length: 13 amino acids. V lost 6 bases to trimming and J lost 6 bases, with 15 bases between them. CDR3 region: CASSRDRDSEQYF. DNA for the CDR3: TGTGCCAGCAGCCGCGACAGGGACTCCGAGCAGTACTTC.